This T cell receptor (beta chain) was sequenced in a study of cytomegalovirus exposure and HLA in healthy donors (dated by TCRdb to 2015 to 2018). In terms of the full investigation: An earlier analysis of some 600 of the donors reported over 250 Gb of sequence data and 117 million unique TCR beta sequences obtained from approximately 180 million T cells. An early release that covered some 630 HLA-typed donors contained about 290 gigabases of sequencing data and 65 million to 100 million unique TCR sequences. Among the roughly 400 genotyped donors, approximately 82% belonged to the genetic ancestry cluster associated with self-reported Caucasian donors. The study was designed to test whether signatures of past pathogen exposure could be identified by cataloging public T cell receptors. The study used immunosequencing to profile the T cell repertoires of approximately 640 subjects and linked those repertoires to cytomegalovirus serostatus. Besides the first cohort of around 700 subjects, a separate validation cohort made up of 120 or so different subjects was used. The study combined high-throughput TCR immunosequencing, statistical association of individual TCRs with disease status, and machine learning to predict cytomegalovirus infection status. To study patterns of TCR occurrence, a later analysis re-analyzed previously published TCR beta repertoires from several hundred donors and added high-resolution HLA genotyping. Rather than drawing on any new phenotypic data, the later analysis identified candidate immune exposures from TCR beta sequences and the way those sequences occurred across donors. In an earlier analysis of about 590 of the donors, high-throughput TCR beta sequencing was used to judge whether each TCR beta V gene segment behaved as functional or pseudogenic. Donor age, sex, ethnicity and CMV serostatus were compiled alongside the repertoire data. Genome-wide SNP genotypes for about 65% of the 666 donors were used in a later genetic analysis, which treated that subset as a discovery cohort. Every repertoire in the discovery cohort had been generated on one and the same sequencing platform. Class I and class II HLA loci were covered by the typing at four-digit resolution. The number of typed donors differed by locus: roughly 620-640 for A, B, C, DRB1 and DQB1; 500 to 550 for DQA1; approximately 600 for DPA1; and about 470 for DPB1. Because of strong linkage in the cohort, roughly five DR-DQ haplotypes were treated as single units for association and clustering. Among almost 400 genotyped donors of the cohort, an average of approximately 240,000 unique TCR beta nucleotide sequences were sequenced per donor, 15% to 20% of them non-productive. Broad study findings and their caveats: A later analysis found that HLA-associated TCR beta chains were more clonally expanded and had lower generation probabilities than equally common non-associated chains. In this cohort, only TCR beta chains were sequenced, and detectable features were limited by the absence of alpha or paired-chain data. The classifier was reported to diagnose cytomegalovirus status with high specificity and sensitivity in both the original cohort and the validation cohort. The study listed 164 TCR beta chains as associated with cytomegalovirus. Linkage disequilibrium might explain the correlated functional status among segregating V segments, but an unknown experimental factor could not be excluded. An earlier analysis of approximately 570 of the donors showed that most TCR beta V segments appeared in productive rearrangements either about 87% or about 30% of the time, which broadly matched IMGT annotations. Most TCR sequences were observed very rarely across donors, whereas some public TCRs were present in many individuals. The authors suggested that the approach could potentially be generalized to other disease states and immunological phenotypes. The presence/absence analyses assumed that sequencing depth was roughly uniform across donors, and that assumption may not be true. HLA typing was unavailable for some donors at each locus, so association tests used only the typed subset. Immune exposure information for the cohort was limited to CMV serostatus. A later analysis reported that several top co-occurrence clusters appeared linked to parvovirus B19, influenza, CMV and Epstein-Barr virus. The sequencing pipeline was judged likely to have produced a cluster of highly shared sequence variants as a technical artifact. According to a later analysis, most CMV-associated TCR beta chains appeared to be HLA-restricted, and the HLA associations seemed to be driven largely by CMV exposure. In a later analysis, over 15,000 TCR beta sequences were associated with specific HLA alleles at a false discovery rate of 0.05. The 87-base-pair reads could not distinguish some IMGT-functional V segments, including TRBV6-2 and TRBV6-3, so those segments were excluded. A further reported finding was that TCR beta sequences accurately predicted the HLA-A and HLA-B alleles for most subjects in the first cohort. In a later analysis, the rate of TCR association differed among HLA loci, with DRB1 alleles having the most associated TCRs and HLA-C alleles having the fewest. An association between a missense DCLRE1C variant and V-gene and J-gene trimming of TCR beta chains was found in a later genetic analysis and replicated in an independent cohort. A few of the identified cytomegalovirus-associated TCR beta chains were confirmed in vitro to be specific for cytomegalovirus antigens. Assigning TCR associations to individual alleles was difficult when HLA alleles, especially DR and DQ, strongly co-occurred. Fewer than 20 rarely observed V segments, including chromosome 9 orphons, were excluded from the earlier analysis of almost 600 of the donors because counts were too low. In a later genetic analysis, fewer N-insertions in productive TCRs were reported among donors in an Asian-associated ancestry cluster than the approximately 670-donor mean.

The cohort was made up of 666 healthy bone marrow donors. Cohort members were all nominally healthy when sampled, although unrecorded immune exposures were likely present. The donor tested CMV seronegative, placing the donor among the 350 or so seronegative members of the cohort. A peripheral blood sample was provided by each donor, and peripheral blood mononuclear cells were used for TCR beta sequencing. The Qiagen DNeasy Blood Extraction Kit was used to extract genomic DNA from the blood cell samples. Library construction relied on the immunoSEQ multiplex PCR assay. The multiplex PCR relied on a mix of 60 forward primers for TCR Vbeta segments and 13 reverse primers for TCR Jbeta segments. The CDR3 region of rearranged TCR beta genes was amplified from genomic DNA with a multiplex PCR assay. The Illumina HiSeq System was used to sequence the amplified TCR beta libraries as 87-base-pair reads. As for the original processing: Across the 600 to 700 repertoires, a later analysis counted 80 million or so unique TCR beta chains, 9.5 million to 13 million of which were shared by at least two donors. A nearest-neighbor algorithm error-corrected the raw reads and collapsed the reads into unique sequences, merging closely related sequences to remove PCR and sequencing errors. CDR3 sequences were aligned to IMGT reference sequences to assign V, D and J gene segments. For a sequence to be retained, at least a six-nucleotide match to both a V gene segment and a J gene segment was required. Rearrangements were classified as productive when the CDR3 lacked stop codons and remained in frame with V and J, and all other rearrangements were classified as non-productive. CDR3 was defined by IMGT convention, running from the second conserved V-encoded cysteine to the conserved J-encoded phenylalanine. Sequences without an unambiguous match to a single V gene segment were excluded from the earlier analysis of approximately 560 of the donors. An earlier analysis of about 590 of the donors classified V segments as functional when productive rearrangements were above 56.7% and as segregating when the standard deviation between donors was above 5%. A statistical classification framework was developed to diagnose cytomegalovirus status using the catalog of TCR beta chain sequences. In a later analysis, V and J genes were assigned by comparing TCR nucleotide sequences against IMGT/GENE-DB human TR gene sequences. A later analysis assigned CDR3 sequences and most-parsimonious VDJ recombination scenarios with the TCRdist pipeline. In a later analysis, each TCR beta chain was defined by its CDR3 amino acid sequence together with its V-gene family, and reads without a unique V-gene family were excluded. As a way to deal with suspected cross-contamination and a sequencing artifact, a later analysis dropped approximately 570 nucleotide sequences that were highly shared and had low generation probability. For each public chain, a later analysis derived a clonal expansion index from normalized ranks of inferred template counts within each repertoire. Generation probabilities in a later analysis came from a VDJ recombination model fitted to out-of-frame rearrangements, and those results were checked against IGoR. In a later analysis, TCR-TCR, TCR-HLA and TCR-CMV co-occurrence was scored with hypergeometric tests, and a repertoire-size bias correction was applied to TCR pairs. In a later analysis, false discovery rates were estimated by permuting HLA or CMV assignments 20 times. In a later analysis, co-occurring TCRs were grouped with DBSCAN, and TCRdist sequence similarity was added when clustering was performed within HLA-allele-positive subsets. For co-occurrence clustering, repertoires with fewer than 30,000 or more than 120,000 public chains were excluded, along with about five repertoires with anomalous nucleotide sharing. Not all clones reach the TCRdb copy of this immuneACCESS table, which keeps in-frame sequences only. Checked studies attribute under half of the gap to unresolved V genes and leave the rest unexplained. V and J calls and clone size are as listed in that table; D and trimming were resolved from the DNA. The sample table lists about 170,000 clones, 85% of them with a count of one. The ten biggest clones cover 1% of the sample.

A single count supports this clone. What this receptor recognizes is not known. Base qualities were left out, and no much larger clone turns up one base away. The germline V gene yields SGHRS for CDR1 and YFSETQ for CDR2. V is cut by 3 bases and J by 4 bases, and the space between the germline ends is 16 bases. Spanning cysteine to phenylalanine, the CDR3 consists of 15 amino acids. Here the CDR3 DNA is all that survives: 45 bases in frame from base 1. Material: PBMCs. The sequence came from a boy between 2 and 15 years old in good health and CMV-seronegative. This sequence uses TRBV5-1 and TRBJ1-2, and the D gene may be TRBD1, 6 bases matching. CDR3 reads: CASSSGHPQVYGYTF. The nucleotides read TGCGCCAGCAGCTCGGGACATCCCCAGGTCTATGGCTACACCTTC.